This T cell receptor (beta chain) was documented in a study of CD8+ T cells in alopecia areata (dated by TCRdb to 2016 to 2019). Background for the entire study: The treated patients took part in an open-label pilot trial in which moderate-to-severe alopecia areata was treated with oral tofacitinib at 5 to 10 mg twice daily. Disease severity in treated patients was measured with the SALT score, which quantifies the percentage of affected scalp surface area. Patients on tofacitinib were biopsied at baseline and after 4 and 24 weeks of treatment, and several of the patients also had a later scalp biopsy. Clonality in the scalp was compared among normal scalp (n=4), patchy alopecia areata scalp (n=8), and alopecia totalis/universalis scalp (n=8). Scalp tissue and sorted CD4+ and CD8+ peripheral blood T cells from patchy and totalis/universalis alopecia areata patients and from healthy controls were covered by human TCRbeta sequencing. RNA was extracted with the PAXgene miRNA kit for fixed scalp, the miRNeasy kit for PBMCs, and the RNeasy kit for mouse skin. Tofacitinib was given for 6 to 18 months, followed by 6 months of follow-up off drug to assess delayed response and recurrence. In both human patients and the C3H/HeJ mouse model, the study applied high-throughput TCRbeta sequencing to look at T cell clonal expansion in alopecia areata. immunoSEQ multiplex PCR using 35 Vbeta forward primers and 13 Jbeta reverse primers was used to amplify TCRbeta CDR3 regions. Broader findings and caveats from the paper: Many expanded lesional clones were found to persist in scalp and blood during tofacitinib treatment, and relapse after treatment cessation may be partly explained by this persistence. Tofacitinib significantly lowered scalp clonality and the number of expanded CD8+ clones among the top 100 scalp clones. Unlike mouse skin, which is dominated by gammadelta T cells, normal human skin has resident alphabeta T cells that are also sequenced, and this complicates analysis of the scalp TCR repertoire. Because the treated cohort was small and included a single nonresponder, larger studies are needed to assess links between baseline CD8+ expansion and response. Compared with normal scalp, lesional scalp, particularly in alopecia totalis/universalis, had higher clonality and more expanded CD8+ clones, which suggests antigenic drive. TCR sequences shared between patients were less clear than in mice, possibly partly because of HLA diversity in the patient population.

This clone was counted only a few times. Its antigen is still unknown. It has no much larger one-base neighbor in the sample; base qualities were not kept. Sample time point, as interpreted from the label and publication: 24 weeks on oral tofacitinib. This specimen's treatment or condition label, interpreted: oral pan-JAK inhibitor, 5-10 mg twice daily. Peripheral blood and lesional scalp punch biopsies were obtained from patients with alopecia areata. After PBMCs were isolated by density centrifugation and stained for CD3, CD4 and CD8, a FACSAria was used to sort CD4+ and CD8+ T cells. The method behind the library was the immunoSEQ multiplex PCR assay. RNA was extracted from all samples and reverse transcribed into cDNA, which served as template for TCR sequencing. SuperScript III was used to make first-strand cDNA, primed with a 2:1 mix of oligo-dT and random hexamers. Amplification bias was assessed with a synthetic immune receptor repertoire, and residual bias was removed computationally. From the authors' description of their analysis: Raw reads were preprocessed for error removal, and CDR3 was defined according to IMGT conventions as running from the conserved cysteine to phenylalanine. Clonality was calculated as 1 minus Shannon entropy normalized by log2 of the number of productive unique TCRs. Whether each scalp clone was CD4 or CD8 was inferred by checking scalp TCRbeta sequences against the CD4 and CD8 repertoires from sorted blood. In TCRdb, the immuneACCESS table is reduced to in-frame sequences with V and J assigned. These tables do not hold every clone; where another copy was compared, an unresolved V gene accounts for under half, and the others remain unexplained. Clone size and V and J calls were adopted from that table, with D and trimming inferred from the DNA. The sample table lists hundreds of thousands of clones, over 45% of them with a count of one. The biggest ten clones account for approximately 2% of the sample.

This sequence was found in a human donor with alopecia areata. Sample: CD4+ T cells sorted from blood, taken at week 24, from a patient treated with tofacitinib.

The bases are TGCAGCGTGGTGGAGGTTTCCTACGAGCAGTACTTC. The translation is CSVVEVSYEQYF. The rearrangement joined TRBV29-1 to TRBJ2-7; the D region possibly corresponds to TRBD2 (5 bases align). As encoded in the germline V gene, CDR1 is SQVTM while CDR2 is ANQGSEA. There are 12 amino acids in the CDR3, from cysteine to phenylalanine inclusive. The entry retains the CDR3 DNA only, 36 bases that are in frame from base 1. V is clipped by 6 bases and J by 1 base, and the sequence between their germline boundaries is 10 bases long.